This TCR beta chain emerged from a study of shared clonotypes between healthy human individuals. Study at large: Three plates were used per donor for CD4 naive, three for CD4 memory, two for CD8 naive and one for CD8 memory. Findings and limits, study-wide: Depth of sequencing was expected to influence donor clonotype sharing. The naive CD4 repertoires of a handful of donors were compared, and approximately 4.7% of clonotypes were shared.

Those who donated were healthy HIV-negative adults, with no recent acute infections or vaccinations reported. As regards this clone: What it binds is unknown.

Assay: immunoSEQ multiplex PCR; the TCRdb copy retains only in-frame clones and omits some. The sample has about 600,000 clones, more than 95% seen once. Input material: naive CD4+ T cells sorted from blood. Subset given: CD45RA+ positively selected. This TCR was recovered from a woman in her twenties or thirties in good health.

The CDR3: CASSIASGGAGETQYF. The CDR3 DNA reads as TGTGCCAGCAGCATAGCGAGCGGTGGGGCGGGCGAGACCCAGTACTTC. The V call is TRBV21-1, the J call TRBJ2-5. TRBV21-1 represents a pseudogene. This CDR3 has 16 amino acids.